The rows below give T cell receptor beta chains drawn from one sample of a study of CD8 T cells in ankylosing spondylitis. TCRdb called the 5' RACE reads again in MiXCR, with one record for every CDR3 protein. The table includes roughly 700,000 distinct CDR3 sequences, under 20% detected once. Sample: blood, either unsorted or a sorted T cell fraction (not recorded which). These receptors all come from a male donor with ankylosing spondylitis. Each CDR3 is given with its conserved first and last residue. The order of the fields is V gene, D gene, clone size, J gene, CDR3 protein, CDR3 DNA. A D gene is named only where the DNA matches it firmly. Only part of the rows carry a size: once, few, many, or a class if the clone is expanded.

V gene: TRBV12-3/TRBV12-4; D gene: TRBD1; clone size: few; J gene: TRBJ1-2; CDR3 protein: CASRQTGQPYGYTF; CDR3 DNA: TGTGCCAGCAGACAGACGGGACAGCCCTATGGCTACACCTTC
V gene: TRBV7-9; D gene: .; clone size: .; J gene: TRBJ2-2; CDR3 protein: CASSPGFPTGELFF; CDR3 DNA: TGTGCCAGCAGCCCTGGGTTCCCCACCGGGGAGCTGTTTTTT
V gene: TRBV29-1; D gene: .; clone size: few; J gene: TRBJ2-3; CDR3 protein: CSVEDPGRVVTDTQYF; CDR3 DNA: TGCAGCGTTGAAGATCCTGGCAGGGTGGTAACAGATACGCAGTATTTT
V gene: TRBV12-3/TRBV12-4; D gene: .; clone size: few; J gene: TRBJ2-2; CDR3 protein: CASSLAYVPGELFF; CDR3 DNA: TGTGCCAGCAGTTTAGCGTACGTCCCCGGGGAGCTGTTTTTT
V gene: TRBV29-1; D gene: .; clone size: .; J gene: TRBJ2-3; CDR3 protein: CSVEMQDTQYF; CDR3 DNA: TGCAGCGTTGAGATGCAAGATACGCAGTATTTT
V gene: TRBV20-1; D gene: TRBD2; clone size: .; J gene: TRBJ2-1; CDR3 protein: CSARGAIAGGNEQFF; CDR3 DNA: TGCAGTGCTAGAGGCGCGATAGCGGGCGGTAATGAGCAGTTCTTC
V gene: TRBV30; D gene: .; clone size: .; J gene: TRBJ1-5; CDR3 protein: CAWSVGSGQPQHF; CDR3 DNA: TGTGCCTGGAGTGTGGGTTCAGGTCAGCCCCAGCATTTT
V gene: TRBV18; D gene: .; clone size: many; J gene: TRBJ2-7; CDR3 protein: CASSPNRRFYEQYF; CDR3 DNA: TGTGCCAGCTCACCGAACAGGCGTTTCTACGAGCAGTACTTC
V gene: TRBV7-3; D gene: .; clone size: .; J gene: TRBJ2-1; CDR3 protein: CASSSNRDRQQFF; CDR3 DNA: TGTGCCAGCAGCAGCAACAGGGACCGGCAGCAGTTCTTC
V gene: TRBV20-1; D gene: .; clone size: .; J gene: TRBJ2-3; CDR3 protein: CSAVFGSTDTQYF; CDR3 DNA: TGCAGTGCCGTCTTTGGATCCACAGATACGCAGTATTTT
V gene: TRBV11-2; D gene: TRBD1; clone size: few; J gene: TRBJ1-1; CDR3 protein: CASSGRDRGGEAFF; CDR3 DNA: TGTGCCAGCAGCGGAAGGGACAGGGGCGGTGAAGCTTTCTTT
V gene: TRBV12-3/TRBV12-4; D gene: TRBD1; clone size: few; J gene: TRBJ1-3; CDR3 protein: CASSPPPAGQKRNTIYF; CDR3 DNA: TGTGCCAGCAGTCCCCCCCCTGCGGGACAGAAGAGAAACACCATATATTTT
V gene: TRBV4-1; D gene: .; clone size: few; J gene: TRBJ1-5; CDR3 protein: CASSQDPVHSQPQHF; CDR3 DNA: TGCGCCAGCAGCCAAGATCCAGTCCATTCTCAGCCCCAGCATTTT
V gene: TRBV11-2; D gene: TRBD1; clone size: few; J gene: TRBJ1-1; CDR3 protein: CASTGQGAYTEAFF; CDR3 DNA: TGTGCCAGCACCGGACAGGGGGCTTATACTGAAGCTTTCTTT
V gene: TRBV3-1; D gene: TRBD2; clone size: .; J gene: TRBJ2-1; CDR3 protein: CASSTRLAGNSYNEQFF; CDR3 DNA: TGTGCCAGCAGCACCCGACTAGCGGGGAATTCCTACAATGAGCAGTTCTTC
V gene: TRBV13; D gene: TRBD1; clone size: few; J gene: TRBJ2-7; CDR3 protein: CASSLGGTGGDEQYF; CDR3 DNA: TGTGCCAGCAGCTTAGGGGGCACAGGGGGCGACGAGCAGTACTTC
V gene: TRBV15; D gene: TRBD2; clone size: .; J gene: TRBJ2-3; CDR3 protein: CATRAAGGPADTQYF; CDR3 DNA: TGTGCCACCAGGGCTGCGGGAGGGCCCGCAGATACGCAGTATTTT